Each of the 24 T cell receptor beta chains below was sequenced from the same sample in a study of blood T cell repertoires in COVID-19. This table comes from immunoSEQ multiplex PCR, and its TCRdb copy is limited to in-frame clones, with some not included. The sample has about 170,000 clones, 65% to 85% seen once. The sequencing input was peripheral blood. The origin of the receptors is a man between 70 and 80 years old with active or convalescent COVID-19.

CDR3 residues: CATSRSLRYQETQYF. CDR3 DNA: TGTGCCACCAGCAGATCTTTGCGATACCAAGAGACCCAGTACTTC. The rearrangement joins TRBV15 to TRBJ2-5; D gene ambiguous. Trimming shortened V by 2 bases and J by 0 bases, and 10 bases separated the two germline ends. Per germline, CDR1 LNHNV and CDR2 YYDKDF (reference sequence). This CDR3 region has 15 residues.

CDR3 amino acids: CASSSTGGGQSYNEQFF. The CDR3 region has the DNA TGTGCCAGCAGCTCAACTGGGGGCGGGCAATCCTACAATGAGCAGTTCTTC. The gene calls are TRBV7-2 and TRBJ2-1, with D maybe TRBD1 (6 bases). Germline CDR1 is SGHTA and CDR2 is FQGNSA. The CDR3 totals 17 residues. Trimming shortened V by 4 bases and J by 1 base, and 17 bases separated the two germline ends.

This clone was counted once. The V and J genes are TRBV7-6 and TRBJ2-1, with TRBD2 matching 11 bases. Per the germline V gene, CDR1 is SGHVS and CDR2 is FNYEAQ. The V and J ends lost 6 bases and 6 bases, in that order; junction bases with no gene match: 10. This CDR3 contains 16 residues. CDR3 sequence reads: CASRSLAGGLSNEQFF. CDR3 DNA: TGTGCCAGCAGATCCCTAGCGGGAGGCTTGTCCAATGAGCAGTTCTTC.

The table lists this clone with a count of one. V gene TRBV19 combines with J gene TRBJ2-3, with 8 bases lining up with TRBD2. Germline loops: CDR1 LNHDA, CDR2 SQIVND (reference sequence). V lost 4 bases, J lost 4 bases, and 10 bases stayed unmatched. There are 16 residues in the CDR3. CDR3 nucleotide sequence: TGTGCCAGTAGTAAGGGGACTAGTGGCCCCTCAGATACGCAGTATTTT. This translates into CASSKGTSGPSDTQYF.

In its sample, this clone was seen once. V is TRBV25-1 and J is TRBJ1-1; TRBD1 aligns across 8 bases. V gave up 7 bases and J gave up 2 bases; unmatched junction bases: 6. Germline V gene data show CDR1 as MGHDK and CDR2 as SYGVNS. This CDR3 has 14 residues. CDR3 nucleotide sequence: TGTGCCAGCACAGATGGACAGGGCAACACTGAAGCTTTCTTT. Its protein is CASTDGQGNTEAFF.

The chain recombines TRBV18 with TRBJ1-1; D is unclear. This CDR3 spans 13 amino acids. The germline V and J ends were trimmed by 3 bases and 5 bases, with 10 bases remaining between them. Germline CDR1 is KGHSH and CDR2 is LQKENI. The CDR3 sequence is CASSPSLETEAFF. The CDR3 coding sequence is TGTGCCAGCTCACCCAGCCTAGAGACTGAAGCTTTCTTT. Looking up the rest from reference TRBV18 and TRBJ1-1 gives the full variable domain: NAGVMQNPRHLVRRRGQEARLRCSPMKGHSHVYWYRQLPEEGLKFMVYLQKENIIDESGMPKERFSAEFPKEGPSILRIQQVVRGDSAAYFCASSPSLETEAFFGQGTRLTVV.

V is TRBV7-8 and J is TRBJ1-4; TRBD1 matches 7 bases. This CDR3 region has 17 residues. J gave up 4 bases and V 5 bases, and 13 bases lay outside the gene matches. In germline, CDR1 is SGHVS, CDR2 FQNEAQ. Here the CDR3 DNA reads TGTGCCAGCAGCCAAATAACCTCCACAGGGGATAATGAAAAACTGTTTTTT. Protein: CASSQITSTGDNEKLFF.

The rearrangement links TRBV6-6 to TRBJ2-7, with TRBD2 matching 12 bases. There are 16 residues in the CDR3. Germline CDR1 MNHNY, CDR2 SVGAGI (reference sequence). Trimming took 4 bases from V and 4 from J; bases not matched to a gene: 8. The CDR3 sequence is CASSSSGGAIPYEQYF. The DNA for the CDR3 is TGTGCCAGCAGTTCTAGCGGGGGGGCCATACCTTACGAGCAGTACTTC.

The genes are TRBV15 and TRBJ1-5, with 10 bases matching TRBD1. The V gene's germline CDR1 is LNHNV and CDR2 YYDKDF (reference sequence). V was pared by 1 base and J by 5 bases, with 5 bases of the junction left unmatched. The CDR3 runs to 16 residues. The CDR3 sequence: CATSRVGQGVHQPQHF. The CDR3 DNA sequence: TGTGCCACCAGCAGAGTTGGACAGGGGGTTCATCAGCCCCAGCATTTT.

The chain joins TRBV5-1 to TRBJ2-2; 8 bases line up with TRBD2. J was trimmed by 7 bases and V by 2 bases; bases with no gene match: 7. Germline V CDR1 and CDR2: SGHRS, YFSETQ. This CDR3 region has 15 residues. CDR3 in DNA: TGCGCCAGCAGCTTTAGCGGGAACGTAGGCGGGGAGCTGTTTTTT. Translated, it gives CASSFSGNVGGELFF.

The chain has TRBV6-6 and TRBJ2-7; unclear D gene. V lost 4 bases to trimming and J lost 3 bases, with 7 bases between them. This CDR3 region has 12 residues. CDR1 and CDR2 (germline): MNHNY, SVGAGI (reference sequence). In DNA form, the CDR3 reads TGTGCCAGCAGTTCCCACATCTACGAGCAGTACTTC. Encoded protein: CASSSHIYEQYF.

The V gene is TRBV7-2, the J gene TRBJ2-7; the D gene is possibly TRBD1 (5 bases). Deletions cut 3 bases from V and 6 bases from J, with 15 bases between. The CDR3 has 14 residues. Germline loops: CDR1 SGHTA, CDR2 FQGNSA. The CDR3 spells CASSFNKRRGEQYF. The CDR3 DNA reads TGTGCCAGCAGCTTCAATAAGCGAAGGGGCGAGCAGTACTTC.

The chain's CDR3 is CASSIRLAYNEQFF. For the CDR3, the DNA is TGTGCCAGTAGTATCCGGCTAGCCTACAATGAGCAGTTCTTC. The V and J genes are TRBV19 and TRBJ2-1; no reliable D call. Between the trimmed V and J ends, which lost 3 bases and 2 bases, there was a span of 8 bases. Germline assignment: CDR1 LNHDA and CDR2 SQIVND (reference sequence). The CDR3 extends over 14 amino acids.

V is TRBV18 and J is TRBJ2-7; D gene ambiguous. Trimming removed 6 bases from V and 4 bases from J, with 10 bases in between. This CDR3 is 12 amino acids long. Germline V gene sequence: CDR1 KGHSH, CDR2 LQKENI. CDR3: CASSPSFYEQYF. DNA of the CDR3: TGTGCCAGCTCTCCTAGTTTTTACGAGCAGTACTTC.

J is TRBJ2-1 and V is TRBV5-4; 9 bases match TRBD2. CDR3 length equals 16 residues. The trim removed 0 bases at V and 4 bases at J, leaving 5 bases unmatched. In germline, CDR1 is SGHNT, CDR2 YYREEE (reference sequence). In DNA, the CDR3 is TGTGCCAGCAGCTTGGAGTCTAGCGGGGTTTACAATGAGCAGTTCTTC. Translating it yields CASSLESSGVYNEQFF.

This rearrangement joins TRBV12-3 or TRBV12-4 to TRBJ1-1; 7 bases line up with TRBD1. J gave up 10 bases and V 2 bases, and 1 base lay outside the gene matches. The CDR3 has 11 amino acids. The CDR3 DNA is TGTGCCAGCAGTTTAAACAGGGGAGCTTTCTTT. This codes for CASSLNRGAFF.

The rearrangement joins TRBV7-2 to TRBJ2-3; TRBD2 matches at 7 bases. The CDR3 runs to 15 residues. Germline CDR1 SGHTA, CDR2 FQGNSA. V shed 1 base, J shed 1 base, and the junction held 2 bases outside the gene matches. This chain's CDR3 is CASSLGLAGTDTQYF. The DNA of the CDR3 is TGTGCCAGCAGCTTAGGGCTAGCGGGCACAGATACGCAGTATTTT.

The table lists this clone with a few counts. The chain employs TRBV9 and TRBJ2-1, with 9 bases fitting TRBD1. V gave up 0 bases and J gave up 7 bases; unmatched junction bases: 8. This CDR3 region has 16 residues. Germline values: CDR1 SGDLS, CDR2 YYNGEE. CDR3 residues: CASSVGFGGQGNEQFF. CDR3 bases: TGTGCCAGCAGCGTAGGATTTGGGGGACAGGGAAATGAGCAGTTCTTC.

This clone has a single count. The V gene is TRBV6-6, the J gene TRBJ2-3, with 9 bases fitting TRBD2. The CDR3 spans 13 residues. Germline CDR1 is MNHNY and CDR2 is SVGAGI (reference sequence). V shed 6 bases and J 7 bases; nucleotides not matched to a gene: 5. The CDR3 region is CASRGTSLHTQYF. As DNA, the CDR3 is TGTGCCAGCAGGGGGACTAGCTTGCATACGCAGTATTTT.

The rearrangement uses TRBV7-2 and TRBJ1-4; 7 bases align to TRBD1. V was pared by 5 bases and J by 7 bases, with 10 bases of the junction left unmatched. Looked up from germline, CDR1 is SGHTA and CDR2 is FQGNSA. The CDR3 extends over 15 amino acids. CDR3 sequence: CASSPDRVIGEKLFF. CDR3 nucleotides: TGTGCCAGCAGCCCTGACAGGGTAATCGGTGAAAAACTGTTTTTT.

This chain uses TRBV4-3 with TRBJ1-2; a possible D gene is TRBD1 (6 bases). Germline lookup yields CDR1 LGHNA and CDR2 YSLEER. The CDR3 runs to 15 residues. V lost 0 bases to trimming and J lost 3 bases, with 11 bases between them. This CDR3 is CASSQDQGRDYGYTF. As DNA, the CDR3 is TGCGCCAGCAGCCAAGACCAGGGGCGCGACTATGGCTACACCTTC.

V and J are TRBV30 and TRBJ1-5; a possible D gene is TRBD1 (6 bases). Germline CDR1 and CDR2: GTSNPN and SVGIG (reference sequence). Trimming pared 1 base from V and 0 bases from J, leaving 22 bases between. This CDR3 spans 19 amino acids. CDR3 nucleotide sequence: TGTGCCTGGAGTGCCTTCCGTCCCGGGACACCTTATAGCAATCAGCCCCAGCATTTT. It translates to CAWSAFRPGTPYSNQPQHF.

This sequence joins TRBV6-5 and TRBJ2-2; 7 nucleotides line up with TRBD2. J gave up 4 bases and V 10 bases, and 9 bases lay outside the gene matches. CDR3 length: 14 residues. Germline V lookup: CDR1 MNHEY, CDR2 SVGAGI. The CDR3 DNA sequence: TGTGCCACTCTTGGCGGGGGTAGCACCGGGGAGCTGTTTTTT. This gives the protein CATLGGGSTGELFF.

This chain uses TRBV7-2 with TRBJ1-5; possible D gene TRBD1, 6 bases. The germline V gene has CDR1 SGHTA and CDR2 FQGNSA. V dropped 5 bases and J dropped 7 bases, with 12 bases sitting between them. The length of the CDR3 is 13 residues. DNA for the CDR3: TGTGCCAGCAGCCCGAGGGGGGGCCAGCCCCAGCATTTT. Amino acid sequence: CASSPRGGQPQHF. The full variable domain, completed using reference TRBV7-2 and TRBJ1-5, is GAGVSQSPSNKVTEKGKDVELRCDPISGHTALYWYRQSLGQGLEFLIYFQGNSAPDKSGLPSDRFSAERTGGSVSTLTIQRTQQEDSAVYLCASSPRGGQPQHFGDGTRLSIL.